Shown below are 17 T cell receptor beta chains from a single sample sequenced in a study of blood T cells in healthy people across ages. Sample-barcoded 5' priming and a J-beta primer mix drove a second PCR of about 6 to 12 cycles. TCRdb recomputed calls from the 5' RACE reads with MiXCR, one row per CDR3 protein. The sample holds around 990,000 distinct CDR3 sequences; roughly 24% are singletons and the top ten take 0.75%. This same sample was also part of a study on T cells of mothers and their children.

Sequenced input: blood. These receptors came from a girl aged 2 to 10 in good health.

The chain carries TRBV5-1 and TRBJ2-2, with 11 bases lining up with TRBD2. After removal of 4 bases from V and 0 bases from J, the junction contained 8 bases not matched to a gene. The CDR3 totals 18 residues. Germline assignment: CDR1 SGHRS and CDR2 YFSETQ. The CDR3 region has the DNA TGCGCCAGCAGCCCGCTGAAGACTAGCGGGGCGAACACCGGGGAGCTGTTTTTT. Translation gives CASSPLKTSGANTGELFF.

V and J are TRBV12-3 or TRBV12-4 and TRBJ2-5; 11 positions match TRBD1. This CDR3 has 16 amino acids. V shed 4 bases, J shed 11 bases, and the junction held 15 bases outside the gene matches. CDR3 region: CASSSTGQGDLREQYF. The CDR3 nucleotides read TGTGCCAGCAGTTCCACGGGACAGGGGGATTTGAGGGAGCAGTACTTC.

V gene TRBV29-1 combines with J gene TRBJ2-1; perhaps D is TRBD1 or TRBD2 (5 bases each). The V end was cut by 4 bases, the J end by 6 bases, with 13 bases between. This CDR3 is 13 amino acids long. Germline CDR1 SQVTM, CDR2 ANQGSEA. CDR3 nucleotide sequence: TGCAGCGTTGCAGAGGGGTTGGGCAATGAGCAGTTCTTC. Its translation: CSVAEGLGNEQFF.

In its sample, this clonotype was seen a few times. This chain uses TRBV4-2 with TRBJ2-3; TRBD2 aligns across 10 bases. The germline V gene has CDR1 LGHNA and CDR2 YNFKEQ. This CDR3 contains 19 residues. V gave up 4 bases and J gave up 0 bases; unmatched junction bases: 13. The CDR3 loop is CASSLSRASGSRSTDTQYF. CDR3 sequence (DNA): TGTGCCAGCAGCCTCAGCCGGGCTAGCGGGAGCCGGAGCACAGATACGCAGTATTTT.

The rearrangement uses TRBV11-2 and TRBJ2-7; 8 bases are a match to TRBD2. The CDR3 has 18 residues. The ends lost 4 bases at V and 2 bases at J; junction bases unmatched: 16. Germline V gives CDR1 SGHAT, CDR2 FQNNGV. The CDR3, as DNA: TGTGCCAGCAGCTCTGGTTATAGCGGGATCGTCTACGCCTACGAGCAGTACTTC. It codes for CASSSGYSGIVYAYEQYF. Filled out from reference TRBV11-2 and TRBJ2-7, the complete variable domain reads EAGVAQSPRYKIIEKRQSVAFWCNPISGHATLYWYQQILGQGPKLLIQFQNNGVVDDSQLPKDRFSAERLKGVDSTLKIQPAKLEDSAVYLCASSSGYSGIVYAYEQYFGPGTRLTVT.

The rearrangement joins TRBV5-1 to TRBJ2-5; D is possibly TRBD1 or TRBD2 (8 bases each). CDR3 length: 16 residues. The V gene's germline CDR1 is SGHRS and CDR2 YFSETQ. The germline V and J ends were trimmed by 4 bases and 4 bases, with 20 bases remaining between them. CDR3 protein: CASSRGGTGPVETQYF. CDR3 sequence (DNA): TGCGCCAGCAGCCGCGGGGGGACAGGACCGGTAGAGACCCAGTACTTC.

The V and J genes are TRBV24-1 and TRBJ2-1; maybe TRBD2 (5 bases). Trimming took off 2 bases at V and 2 bases at J, with 12 bases between the two ends. The CDR3 contains 16 residues. CDR1 KGHDR and CDR2 SFDVKD come from the germline V gene. CDR3 region: CATSDYAAEPYNEQFF. As DNA, the CDR3 is TGTGCCACCAGTGATTATGCAGCGGAACCCTACAATGAGCAGTTCTTC.

There are a few counts of this clonotype. V and J are TRBV5-1 and TRBJ1-1; D unclear. The CDR3 is made up of 13 amino acids. The V gene's germline CDR1 is SGHRS and CDR2 YFSETQ. Trimming took 2 bases from V and 3 from J, leaving 8 bases between them. The CDR3 DNA reads as TGCGCCAGCAGCTTTTGGGTGGACACTGAAGCTTTCTTT. Its translation: CASSFWVDTEAFF. The full variable domain, in which reference TRBV5-1 and TRBJ1-1 provide the parts outside the CDR3, is KAGVTQTPRYLIKTRGQQVTLSCSPISGHRSVSWYQQTPGQGLQFLFEYFSETQRNKGNFPGRFSGRQFSNSRSEMNVSTLELGDSALYLCASSFWVDTEAFFGQGTRLTVV.

The sample holds many counts of this clonotype. The genes are TRBV20-1 and TRBJ2-1; TRBD2 might be the D (7 bases). The CDR3 loop spans 16 amino acids. Trimming shortened V by 0 bases and J by 4 bases, and 16 bases separated the two germline ends. Germline V CDR1 and CDR2: DFQATT, SNEGSKA (reference sequence). The CDR3 bases are TGCAGTGCTAGAGATTGGGAGGGGACAAGATACAATGAGCAGTTCTTC. Translating it yields CSARDWEGTRYNEQFF.

The chain employs TRBV11-2 and TRBJ1-5, with D maybe TRBD1 (5 bases). Germline CDR1 reads SGHAT; CDR2 reads FQNNGV. The CDR3 has 15 residues. Trimming pared 1 base from V and 7 bases from J, leaving 14 bases between. Here the CDR3 reads CASSLGTRGGQPQHF. For the CDR3, the DNA is TGTGCCAGCAGCTTAGGCACGAGGGGTGGACAGCCCCAGCATTTT.

This clonotype was detected a few times. The chain recombines TRBV7-8 with TRBJ1-2; D may be TRBD1 (6 bases). This CDR3 is 16 amino acids long. Trimming left V 2 bases short and J 4 bases short, with 17 bases between. Germline V CDR1 and CDR2: SGHVS, FQNEAQ. The CDR3 nucleotides are TGTGCCAGCAGCTTAACCGCAGGGGAGTTTGTCTATGGCTACACCTTC. It translates to CASSLTAGEFVYGYTF. Supplemented by reference TRBV7-8 and TRBJ1-2, the full variable domain reads GAGVSQSPRYKVAKRGQDVALRCDPISGHVSLFWYQQALGQGPEFLTYFQNEAQLDKSGLPSDRFFAERPEGSVSTLKIQRTQQEDSAVYLCASSLTAGEFVYGYTFGSGTRLTVV.

The chain couples TRBV5-5 to TRBJ1-5; D gene ambiguous. The CDR3 sequence is 16 residues long. Trimming took off 2 bases at V and 0 bases at J, with 12 bases between the two ends. Germline V gives CDR1 SGHKS, CDR2 YYEKEE (reference sequence). The CDR3 loop is CASSFTPDPSNQPQHF. The DNA of the CDR3 is TGTGCCAGCAGCTTCACACCTGATCCTAGCAATCAGCCCCAGCATTTT.

This rearrangement joins TRBV20-1 to TRBJ2-5, with 9 bases matching TRBD2. The assigned J gene may be wrong: the sequence end matches TRBJ2-1 better. CDR1 is DFQATT and CDR2 is SNEGSKA in the germline V gene (reference sequence). This CDR3 is built from 15 residues. This chain's CDR3 is CSATSGSGRLNEQFF. The CDR3 DNA reads as TGCAGTGCTACCTCGGGTAGCGGGAGATTGAATGAGCAGTTCTTC.

The chain has TRBV5-1 and TRBJ2-7; D gene ambiguous. Germline V CDR1 and CDR2: SGHRS, YFSETQ. The CDR3 is 14 amino acids. With 2 bases removed from V and 0 bases from J, the gap between germline ends came to 9 bases. In DNA form, the CDR3 reads TGCGCCAGCAGCTTTGAACAGAGCTCCTACGAGCAGTACTTC. It yields the protein CASSFEQSSYEQYF.

This clonotype is a singleton in its sample. Mismatch with germline at one junction end may stem from a read error. This chain joins TRBV20-1 and TRBJ2-1, with D perhaps TRBD1 or TRBD2 (6 bases each). The CDR3 covers 13 residues. Germline CDR1 and CDR2: DFQATT and SNEGSKA (reference sequence). CDR3 protein: CSARDRGDNGQFF. The CDR3, as DNA: TGCAGTGCTAGAGATCGCGGGGACAATGGGCAGTTCTTC.

This clonotype occurred a few times. The rearrangement links TRBV11-3 to TRBJ2-1, with 7 bases identical to TRBD2. CDR1 and CDR2 from the germline V gene are SGHNT and YENEEA. J lost 5 bases, V lost 5 bases, and 6 bases had no gene match. CDR3 length equals 14 residues. The CDR3 coding sequence is TGTGCCAGCAGCGGGGGGGAGAAAAACAATGAGCAGTTCTTC. This translates into CASSGGEKNNEQFF. The variable domain in full, completed from reference TRBV11-3 and TRBJ2-1, reads EAGVVQSPRYKIIEKKQPVAFWCNPISGHNTLYWYLQNLGQGPELLIRYENEEAVDDSQLPKDRFSAERLKGVDSTLKIQPAELGDSAVYLCASSGGEKNNEQFFGPGTRLTVL.

This clonotype has more than one count but fewer than ten. V usage is TRBV20-1 and J usage is TRBJ2-1; TRBD1 agrees at 7 bases. The CDR3 spans 16 residues. CDR1 and CDR2 from the germline V gene are DFQATT and SNEGSKA (reference sequence). The junction had 9 bases not matched to a gene; V was cut back by 4 bases and J by 0 bases. The CDR3 DNA sequence: TGCAGTGCTACTTCAAGACAGGGCAGCTCCTACAATGAGCAGTTCTTC. Translating it yields CSATSRQGSSYNEQFF.